A single sample is the source of the 24 T cell receptor beta chains below, sequenced in a study of T cell repertoires in ileal Crohn's disease. Noted time point: proximal margin of the surgical specimen (macroscopically non-inflamed). Profiled with immunoSEQ multiplex PCR; TCRdb holds only in-frame clones, not every one. This sample carries a few thousand clones, approximately 72% of them seen once, and the ten largest clones take 7% to 10%. The sample consisted of ileal tissue. These receptors originate from an adult with Crohn's disease.

This rearrangement joins TRBV13 to TRBJ2-7; no firm D call. Germline V CDR1 and CDR2: PRHDT, FYEKMQ (reference sequence). There are 14 residues in the CDR3. Deletions cut 4 bases from V and 2 bases from J, with 12 bases between. DNA for the CDR3: TGTGCCAGCAGCTCCCAGACCGTAACCTACGAGCAGTACTTC. It encodes CASSSQTVTYEQYF.

This clone showed up just a few times. This chain connects TRBV27 to TRBJ1-5; weak D call: TRBD1 (6 bases). Deletions cut 5 bases from V and 7 bases from J, with 12 bases between. The length of the CDR3 is 13 residues. Germline CDR1 reads MNHEY; CDR2 reads SMNVEV (reference sequence). For the CDR3, the DNA is TGTGCCAGCAGTAGGCGAGGGGGGCAGCCCCAGCATTTT. It yields the protein CASSRRGGQPQHF.

This chain uses TRBV14 with TRBJ2-5; D call uncertain. Trimming shortened V by 0 bases and J by 5 bases, and 16 bases separated the two germline ends. The CDR3 loop spans 16 amino acids. From germline, CDR1 is SGHDN and CDR2 FVKESK. In DNA form, the CDR3 reads TGTGCCAGCAGCCAAGACTGGGCAGTCGAAGGGGAGACCCAGTACTTC. It translates to CASSQDWAVEGETQYF.

The J gene is TRBJ2-7, the V gene TRBV5-1, with 12 positions matching TRBD1. The CDR3 extends over 14 amino acids. Looked up from germline, CDR1 is SGHRS and CDR2 is YFSETQ. J was trimmed by 7 bases and V by 4 bases; bases with no gene match: 6. CDR3 region: CASSRDRGLGEQYF. The CDR3 nucleotides read TGCGCCAGCAGCCGGGACAGGGGGCTGGGGGAGCAGTACTTC. Variable domain in full (rest from reference TRBV5-1 and TRBJ2-7): KAGVTQTPRYLIKTRGQQVTLSCSPISGHRSVSWYQQTPGQGLQFLFEYFSETQRNKGNFPGRFSGRQFSNSRSEMNVSTLELGDSALYLCASSRDRGLGEQYFGPGTRLTVT.

This chain connects TRBV10-3 to TRBJ2-5, with 7 bases aligning to TRBD1. The CDR3 covers 14 residues. Germline values: CDR1 ENHRY, CDR2 SYGVKD. V trimming: 0 bases; J trimming: 2 bases; junction bases outside the gene matches: 0. This CDR3 is CAISESTGQETQYF. The CDR3 nucleotides are TGTGCCATCAGTGAGTCGACAGGGCAAGAGACCCAGTACTTC.

The rearrangement joins TRBV2 to TRBJ2-6; the D gene is possibly TRBD1 (5 bases). The ends were cut back, 4 bases at V and 0 bases at J, with 7 bases in the middle. Germline V gives CDR1 SNHLY, CDR2 FYNNEI. The CDR3 is 15 residues long. The CDR3 DNA reads as TGTGCCAGCAGTGGACAGCCCTCTGGGGCCAACGTCCTGACTTTC. Its translation: CASSGQPSGANVLTF.

This clone counts as medium-sized. V gene TRBV5-1 combines with J gene TRBJ1-2; 8 nucleotides align to TRBD1. Unmatched junction bases numbered 9, after V lost 0 bases and J lost 8 bases. Germline loops: CDR1 SGHRS, CDR2 YFSETQ. The CDR3 contains 15 residues. In DNA, the CDR3 is TGCGCCAGCAGCTTGGCCGCAGGGGGCAGCAGCGGCTACACCTTC. This encodes CASSLAAGGSSGYTF.

This rearrangement joins TRBV11-2 to TRBJ2-4; 7 bases are shared with TRBD1. From germline, CDR1 is SGHAT and CDR2 FQNNGV. CDR3 length: 14 amino acids. V shed 5 bases, J shed 3 bases, and the junction held 4 bases outside the gene matches. The CDR3 DNA is TGTGCCAGCAGCGGACGGGACAGCAAAAACATTCAGTACTTC. Its translation is CASSGRDSKNIQYF.

This clone was observed a few times. V gene TRBV7-9 combines with J gene TRBJ2-1; D call uncertain. This CDR3 has 14 amino acids. Germline CDR1 is SEHNR and CDR2 is FQNEAQ (reference sequence). V lost 3 bases and J 8 bases, leaving 14 bases between the germline ends. The CDR3 DNA follows: TGTGCCAGCAGCTTTTGGGCCGTTTGGGATGAGCAGTTCTTC. This translates into CASSFWAVWDEQFF.

V and J are TRBV2 and TRBJ1-1, with 10 bases that match TRBD1. Germline V gene lookup returns CDR1 SNHLY and CDR2 FYNNEI. The J segment lost 7 bases and the V segment lost 5 bases, leaving 4 bases of the junction unmatched. The CDR3 spans 13 residues. CDR3 amino acids: CASSRQGADEAFF. The DNA of the CDR3 is TGTGCCAGCAGTCGACAGGGGGCTGATGAAGCTTTCTTT.

This chain links TRBV2 with TRBJ2-4, with 11 bases fitting TRBD1. Germline V lookup: CDR1 SNHLY, CDR2 FYNNEI. J gave up 3 bases and V 8 bases, and 12 bases lay outside the gene matches. The CDR3 has 17 residues. The CDR3 protein is CASEGQGAYLGKNIQYF. CDR3 sequence (DNA): TGTGCCAGCGAAGGACAGGGGGCTTATCTTGGCAAAAACATTCAGTACTTC. Looking up the rest from reference TRBV2 and TRBJ2-4 gives the full variable domain: EPEVTQTPSHQVTQMGQEVILRCVPISNHLYFYWYRQILGQKVEFLVSFYNNEISEKSEIFDDQFSVERPDGSNFTLKIRSTKLEDSAMYFCASEGQGAYLGKNIQYFGAGTRLSVL.

The chain joins TRBV10-1 to TRBJ2-7; 8 bases are shared with TRBD2. Germline trimming cut 10 bases from V and 6 bases from J; bases unmatched to any gene: 17. This CDR3 has 15 amino acids. Germline V CDR1 and CDR2: WNHNN, SYGVQD (reference sequence). CDR3 amino acids: CAKTQDSGEVCEQYF. The CDR3 DNA follows: TGCGCCAAAACCCAGGATAGCGGGGAGGTATGCGAGCAGTACTTC.

V gene TRBV7-5 combines with J gene TRBJ1-1; the table's TRBD1 call for D was not verified on the DNA. TRBV7-5 counts as a pseudogene. The CDR3 loop spans 12 amino acids. The CDR3 reads CVRSNDRVEAFF. CDR3 nucleotides: TGTGTCAGAAGCAACGACAGGGTTGAAGCTTTCTTT.

This rearrangement joins TRBV4-1 to TRBJ1-4; perhaps TRBD1 as D (5 bases). The germline gives CDR1 MGHRA, CDR2 YSYEKL. CDR3 length: 20 residues. The V end was cut by 3 bases, the J end by 0 bases, with 23 bases between. The CDR3 loop reads CASSHPVAGGGIATNEKLFF. The CDR3 DNA sequence: TGCGCCAGCAGCCATCCGGTTGCTGGGGGAGGGATTGCAACTAATGAAAAACTGTTTTTT.

CDR3 coding DNA: TGCGCCAGCAGCCAGAGGGGACTAGCGGGGGACCGTGAGCAGTTCTTC. Its protein is CASSQRGLAGDREQFF. V gene TRBV4-1 combines with J gene TRBJ2-1, with 14 positions matching TRBD2. There are 16 residues in the CDR3. V gave up 3 bases and J gave up 9 bases; unmatched junction bases: 7. Germline CDR1 is MGHRA and CDR2 is YSYEKL.

V is TRBV7-9 and J is TRBJ2-2; possible D gene TRBD2, 6 bases. V lost 5 bases, J lost 3 bases, and 16 bases lay in between. Germline values: CDR1 SEHNR, CDR2 FQNEAQ (reference sequence). The length of the CDR3 is 16 residues. CDR3 in amino acids: CASSPPSGHYTGELFF. CDR3 nucleotide sequence: TGTGCCAGCAGCCCACCGAGCGGGCACTACACCGGGGAGCTGTTTTTT.

The rearrangement links TRBV5-4 to TRBJ2-2; D is possibly TRBD2 (5 bases). Trimming removed 5 bases from V and 6 bases from J, with 17 bases in between. The CDR3 consists of 15 residues. Germline V gene lookup returns CDR1 SGHNT and CDR2 YYREEE (reference sequence). The DNA of the CDR3 is TGTGCCAGCAGGGTGGGAGCACCCGTCTCCGGGGAGCTGTTTTTT. The encoded protein is CASRVGAPVSGELFF.

This chain uses TRBV5-3 with TRBJ1-5, with D possibly being TRBD1 (6 bases). TRBV5-3 is marked as an open reading frame, function uncertain. CDR3 length: 14 amino acids. V was clipped by 3 bases and J by 2 bases, with 9 bases between them. CDR3: CARSSGGRNQPQHF. CDR3 bases: TGTGCCAGAAGCTCGGGGGGCCGCAATCAGCCCCAGCATTTT.

The chain combines TRBV10-3 with TRBJ1-2; the D gene is possibly TRBD1 (5 bases). Germline CDR1 ENHRY, CDR2 SYGVKD. Deletions cut 4 bases from V and 7 bases from J, with 22 bases between. This CDR3 region has 16 residues. CDR3: CAISVSGLSSPAGYTF. CDR3 coding DNA: TGTGCCATCAGTGTTTCGGGACTCTCCTCCCCGGCTGGCTACACCTTC.

The J gene is TRBJ1-2, the V gene TRBV2, with D maybe TRBD1 (6 bases). Trimming took off 11 bases at V and 4 bases at J, with 17 bases between the two ends. Germline V CDR1 and CDR2: SNHLY, FYNNEI. CDR3 length: 13 residues. The CDR3 DNA sequence: TGTGCCGCTAAGTCCACAGGGCCCTATGGCTACACCTTC. Its translation is CAAKSTGPYGYTF.

Relative to its sample, this clone is medium-sized. This rearrangement joins TRBV6-6 to TRBJ1-6; 8 bases align to TRBD1. CDR1 MNHNY and CDR2 SVGAGI come from the germline V gene (reference sequence). With 6 bases clipped from V and 14 bases from J, the junction kept 9 bases outside the gene matches. The CDR3 loop spans 13 amino acids. CDR3 sequence (DNA): TGTGCCAGCAGCTTGACAGGGGAGCGGGCCCTCCACTTT. Protein sequence: CASSLTGERALHF.

CDR3 nucleotide sequence: TGCGCCAGCGGGTGGTCAGCGGCGGGGGATACGCAGTATTTT. Protein product: CASGWSAAGDTQYF. This chain uses TRBV10-2 with TRBJ2-3; a weak D match, TRBD2 (6 bases). CDR1 WSHSY and CDR2 SAAADI come from the germline V gene. V was pared by 8 bases and J by 6 bases, with 18 bases between. The CDR3 totals 14 residues.

The V gene is TRBV18, the J gene TRBJ1-3; TRBD1 might be the D (5 bases). Germline loops: CDR1 KGHSH, CDR2 LQKENI. Trimming removed 0 bases from V and 6 bases from J, with 6 bases in between. The CDR3 is made up of 13 amino acids. CDR3 loop: CASSPPGANTIYF. DNA of the CDR3: TGTGCCAGCTCACCACCTGGGGCAAACACCATATATTTT.

This clone was seen a single time. The chain is built from TRBV5-5 and TRBJ2-5; perhaps D is TRBD1 or TRBD2 (6 bases each). The CDR3 runs 14 residues. The germline V and J ends were trimmed by 6 bases and 5 bases, with 17 bases remaining between them. Germline V gene data show CDR1 as SGHKS and CDR2 as YYEKEE (reference sequence). The CDR3 is CASIPVGGGETQYF. The CDR3 region has the DNA TGTGCCAGCATTCCGGTGGGGGGCGGTGAGACCCAGTACTTC.